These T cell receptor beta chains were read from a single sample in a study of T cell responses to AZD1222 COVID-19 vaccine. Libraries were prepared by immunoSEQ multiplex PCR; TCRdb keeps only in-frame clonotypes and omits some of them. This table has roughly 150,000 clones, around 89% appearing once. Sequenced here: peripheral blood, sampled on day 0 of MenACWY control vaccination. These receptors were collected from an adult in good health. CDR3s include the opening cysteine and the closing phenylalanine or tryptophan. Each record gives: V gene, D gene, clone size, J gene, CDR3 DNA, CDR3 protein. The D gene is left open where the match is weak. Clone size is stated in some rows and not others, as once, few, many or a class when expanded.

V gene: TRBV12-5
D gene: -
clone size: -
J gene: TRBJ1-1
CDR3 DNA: TGTGCTAGTGGTTTGGTGTACACTGAAGCTTTCTTT
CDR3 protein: CASGLVYTEAFF

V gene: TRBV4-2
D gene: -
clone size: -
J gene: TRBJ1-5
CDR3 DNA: TGTGCCAGCAGCCAAGATGGGGGACGGCAGCCCCAGCATTTT
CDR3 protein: CASSQDGGRQPQHF

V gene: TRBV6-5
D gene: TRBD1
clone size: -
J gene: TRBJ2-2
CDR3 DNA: TGTGCCAGCAGTTACGCCCCGGGACAGGGTTCCGGGGAGCTGTTTTTT
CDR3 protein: CASSYAPGQGSGELFF

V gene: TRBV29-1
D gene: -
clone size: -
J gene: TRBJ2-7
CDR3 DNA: TGCAGCGTTGAAGGGACAGACTACGAGCAGTACTTC
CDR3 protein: CSVEGTDYEQYF

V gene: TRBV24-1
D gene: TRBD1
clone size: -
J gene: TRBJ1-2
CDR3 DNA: TGTGCCACCAAGCCGGGGACAGGGGTAGACGGCTACACCTTC
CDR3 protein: CATKPGTGVDGYTF

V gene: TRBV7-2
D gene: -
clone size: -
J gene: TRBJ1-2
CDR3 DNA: TGTGCCAGCAGCTTAGGAAGTAGCCGAGGAGTTAACTATGGCTACACCTTC
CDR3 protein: CASSLGSSRGVNYGYTF

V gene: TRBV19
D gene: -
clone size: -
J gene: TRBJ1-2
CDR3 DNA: TGTGCCAGTAGTAGGACAGCCTATGGCTACACCTTC
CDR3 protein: CASSRTAYGYTF

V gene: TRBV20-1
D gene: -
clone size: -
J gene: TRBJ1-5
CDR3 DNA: TGCAGTGCTAGTTCCGGGAATCAGCCCCAGCATTTT
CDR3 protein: CSASSGNQPQHF

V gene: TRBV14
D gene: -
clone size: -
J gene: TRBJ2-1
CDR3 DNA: TGTGCCAGCAGCCAAGATAGGTACCGGGTTAATGAGCAGTTCTTC
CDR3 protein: CASSQDRYRVNEQFF

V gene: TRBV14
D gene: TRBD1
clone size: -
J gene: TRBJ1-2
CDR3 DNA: TGTGCCAGCAGCCCGGTGAAGGGACAGGGAAACTATGGCTACACCTTC
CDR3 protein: CASSPVKGQGNYGYTF

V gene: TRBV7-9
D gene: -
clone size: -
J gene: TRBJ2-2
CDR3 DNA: TGTGCCAGCAGCCGGAGCCGGAACACCGGGGAGCTGTTTTTT
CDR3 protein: CASSRSRNTGELFF

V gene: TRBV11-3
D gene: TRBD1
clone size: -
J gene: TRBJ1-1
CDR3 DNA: TGTGCCAGCAGCTTAGGGTTCAGGGGGCAAGCTTTCTTT
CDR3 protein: CASSLGFRGQAFF

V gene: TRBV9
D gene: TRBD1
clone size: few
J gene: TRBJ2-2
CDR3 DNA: TGTGCCAGCAGCGCGGGACAGGGAAGCGGGGAGCTGTTTTTT
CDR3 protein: CASSAGQGSGELFF

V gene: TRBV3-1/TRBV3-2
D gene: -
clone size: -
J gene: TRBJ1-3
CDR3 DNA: TGTGCCAGCAGCCGTAGGGGCGACTCTGGAAACACCATATATTTT
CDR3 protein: CASSRRGDSGNTIYF

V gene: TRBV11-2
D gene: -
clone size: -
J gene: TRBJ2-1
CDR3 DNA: TGTGCCAGCAGCCCCCTCAATGAGCAGTTCTTC
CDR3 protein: CASSPLNEQFF

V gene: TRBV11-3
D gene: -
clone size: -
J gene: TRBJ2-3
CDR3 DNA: TGTGCCAGCAGCTCCCGTTCCGGGTCCCGTGATACGCAGTATTTT
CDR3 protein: CASSSRSGSRDTQYF

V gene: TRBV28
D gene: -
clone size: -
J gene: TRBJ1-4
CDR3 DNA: TGTGCCAGCATTTCGATGGGGGCTGAAAAACTGTTTTTT
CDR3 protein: CASISMGAEKLFF

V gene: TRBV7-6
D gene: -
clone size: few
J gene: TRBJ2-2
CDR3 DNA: TGTGCCAGCAGGCTGGAAAGGACCGGGGAGCTGTTTTTT
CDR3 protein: CASRLERTGELFF

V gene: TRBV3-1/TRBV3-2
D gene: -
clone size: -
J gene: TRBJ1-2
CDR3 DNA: TGTGCCAGCAGAACCGGGACGGAGGGTTCTGGCTACACCTTC
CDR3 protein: CASRTGTEGSGYTF

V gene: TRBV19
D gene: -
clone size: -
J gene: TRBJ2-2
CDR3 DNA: TGTGCCAGTAGTAATGGACGGAACACCGGGGAGCTGTTTTTT
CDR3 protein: CASSNGRNTGELFF

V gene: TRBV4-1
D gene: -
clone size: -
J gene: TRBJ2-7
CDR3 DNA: TGCGCCAGCAGCGGCCGTGGGGCCGAGCAGTACTTC
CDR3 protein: CASSGRGAEQYF

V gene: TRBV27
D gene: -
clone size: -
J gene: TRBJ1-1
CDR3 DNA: TGTGCCAGCAGTTTTAACCAGCTCCTACGGCCTGAAGCTTTCTTT
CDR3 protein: CASSFNQLLRPEAFF

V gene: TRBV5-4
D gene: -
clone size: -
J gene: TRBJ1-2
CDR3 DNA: TGTGCCAGCAGCTTGGCGTTGTTGGGGGGCCTTTCGGGCTACACCTTC
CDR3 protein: CASSLALLGGLSGYTF

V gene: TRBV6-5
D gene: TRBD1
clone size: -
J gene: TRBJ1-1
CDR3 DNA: TGTGCCAGCAGTTACTCCGTCGACAGGGCGGAAGCTTTCTTT
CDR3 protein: CASSYSVDRAEAFF

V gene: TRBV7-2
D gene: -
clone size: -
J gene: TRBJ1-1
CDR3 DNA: TGTGCCAGCAGCTTATCCTTGGGAGAAGCTTTCTTT
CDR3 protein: CASSLSLGEAFF

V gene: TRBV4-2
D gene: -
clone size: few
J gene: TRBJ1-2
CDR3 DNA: TGTGCCAGCAGCCACCCCCGGATCAGTACTAACTATGGCTACACCTTC
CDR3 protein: CASSHPRISTNYGYTF